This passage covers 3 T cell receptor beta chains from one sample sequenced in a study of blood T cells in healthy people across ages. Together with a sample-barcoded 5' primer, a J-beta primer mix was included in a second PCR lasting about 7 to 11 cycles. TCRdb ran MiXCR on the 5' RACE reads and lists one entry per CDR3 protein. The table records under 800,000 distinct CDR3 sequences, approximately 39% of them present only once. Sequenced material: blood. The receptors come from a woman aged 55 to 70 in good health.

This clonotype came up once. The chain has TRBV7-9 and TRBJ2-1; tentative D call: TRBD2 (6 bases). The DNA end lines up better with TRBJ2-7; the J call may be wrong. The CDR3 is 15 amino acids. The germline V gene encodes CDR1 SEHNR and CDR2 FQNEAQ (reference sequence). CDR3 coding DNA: TGTGCCAGCAGCGAACGGGGGAGCTCCTACAATGAGCAGTACTTC. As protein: CASSERGSSYNEQYF.

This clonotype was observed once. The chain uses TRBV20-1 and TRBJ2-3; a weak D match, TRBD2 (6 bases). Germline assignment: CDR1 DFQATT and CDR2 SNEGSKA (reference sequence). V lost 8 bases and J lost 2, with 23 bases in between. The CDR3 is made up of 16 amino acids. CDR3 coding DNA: TGCAGTACTCTAACCGGGAATAGCGGCCTCACAGATACGCAGTATTTT. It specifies CSTLTGNSGLTDTQYF.

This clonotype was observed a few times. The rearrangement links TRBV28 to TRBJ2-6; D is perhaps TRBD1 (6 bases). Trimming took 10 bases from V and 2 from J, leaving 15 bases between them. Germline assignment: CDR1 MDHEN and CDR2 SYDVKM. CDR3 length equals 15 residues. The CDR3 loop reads CATTRGRAGANVLTF. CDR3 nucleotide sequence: TGTGCCACCACCAGGGGCAGGGCTGGGGCCAACGTCCTGACTTTC.